This T cell receptor beta chain was found in a study of PD-L1 blockade in urothelial cancer (dated by TCRdb to between 2016 and 2019). In terms of the full investigation: Therapy was started in the mid-2010s for all patients, and atezolizumab 1,200 mg was administered intravenously every 3 weeks. Pretreatment blood TCR-seq was available for fewer than 30 patients, at least one posttreatment blood collection was obtained for roughly 25 patients, and tumor TCR-seq was available for roughly 25 patients. Durable clinical benefit was defined as progression-free survival longer than 6 months, and TCR features were also tested against progression-free and overall survival. Blood samples were analyzed at two time points: 3 weeks after treatment start (second dose) and 6 weeks after treatment start. Durable clinical benefit was achieved by nine patients and was not achieved by 20 patients. About 90% of the 29 patients were identified as males with urothelial cancer of bladder origin, and a prior smoking history was reported by 18 of 29 patients. Blood samples gave a median of 141,255 T cells and some 83,000 unique TCRs, with a median clonality of 0.080. Patients had an ECOG performance status of 0 or 1 and had received between 0 and 3 prior chemotherapy regimens. Pretreatment tumor samples, along with matched peripheral blood collected serially before and after atezolizumab treatment, underwent TCR sequencing. Whole exome sequencing and RNA sequencing of pretreatment tumors were performed alongside TCR sequencing in the same patients. Somatic, immune and clinical correlates of response to PD-L1 blockade with atezolizumab in urothelial cancer were the focus of an exploratory multi-omic analysis. Overall study outcomes, separate from this receptor: Because the sample size was small (n ≈ 30) and many exploratory analyses were performed, the results are intended to be hypothesis-generating. At 3 weeks after the start of treatment, tumor-associated TCR clones in peripheral blood had expanded more in patients with durable benefit (n ≈ 24, p = 0.022). Improved progression-free and overall survival was found to be associated with pretreatment peripheral blood TCR clonality below the median.

Synthetic TCR analog templates were spiked into each PCR so that absolute template abundance could be estimated from read counts. The immunoSEQ assay was used to amplify TCRbeta CDR3 regions from genomic DNA with bias-controlled V and J gene primers. Sequencing of rearranged TCRbeta segments was done at approximately 20X coverage. The study's own analysis went as follows. Sequencing errors were corrected by clustering and CDR3s were annotated against IMGT to assign V, D and J genes. Out-of-frame and stop-codon sequences were excluded, and only productive TCRbeta rearrangements were used in downstream analyses. To compute clonality, Shannon entropy was normalized by the log of the number of unique productive sequences and then subtracted from one. Fisher's exact test with Benjamini-Hochberg correction, using a cutoff of adjusted p below 0.01, was how clones that differed between time points or between blood and tumor were identified. The clones in this table, taken by TCRdb from immuneACCESS, are in-frame only. Not every clone is retained; where verified, under half of the shortfall comes from an unresolved V gene, and the cause of the rest is unknown. That table supplies the V and J calls and clone size; D and trimming were determined from the DNA. In all, the sample holds 130,000 or so clones, and about four fifths of those were seen once. About 2.9% of the sample goes to the ten largest clones.

A note on this clone: Its antigen is currently not known. Qualities for individual bases were not recorded, and no much larger clone is one base off.

This specimen's time point label, per the study, means: pretreatment peripheral blood. The cohort included 29 patients with locally advanced or metastatic urothelial carcinoma who were treated at Memorial Sloan Kettering on a trial protocol. Peripheral blood mononuclear cells were collected pretreatment and during treatment, at between 1 and 8 total time points per patient. The Qiagen DNeasy Blood extraction kit was used to purify genomic DNA from total PBMCs and tumor samples. PBMCs were collected pretreatment and during treatment, and were isolated and stored as previously described. Relative to germline, V is missing 3 bases and J is missing 2 bases, with 7 bases of the junction outside any gene match. The germline V gene yields KGHSH for CDR1 and LQKENI for CDR2. The cysteine opens and the phenylalanine closes a CDR3 of 16 amino acids. Only the CDR3 DNA stays, 48 bases, in frame from base 1.

This TCR was recovered from a man aged 50 or older with urothelial cancer. The rearranged segments are TRBV18 and TRBJ1-3; TRBD1 aligns with 7 central bases. The material was PBMCs, obtained around atezolizumab (anti-PD-L1) treatment. The sequenced DNA: TGTGCCAGCTCACCTCGGGGACAGATGGCTGGAAACACCATATATTTT. It is translated as CASSPRGQMAGNTIYF.